These 5 T cell receptor beta chains share one sample of origin, sequenced in a study of T cells in tuberculosis. This table comes from immunoSEQ multiplex PCR, and its TCRdb copy is limited to in-frame clones, with some not included. Of around 33,000 clones in the sample, 93% were seen once. Time point: new active TB diagnosis, blood taken before or within 7 days of starting treatment. Sample: PBMCs, taken at tuberculosis diagnosis. The receptors were sampled from an adult with tuberculosis.

The V call is TRBV6-1, the J call TRBJ1-5; D not resolved. CDR1 and CDR2 from the germline V gene are MNHNS and SASEGT. V was trimmed by 10 bases and J by 2 bases, leaving 9 bases between them. The length of the CDR3 is 12 residues. This chain's CDR3 is CATQRGNQPQHF. The CDR3 DNA is TGTGCCACTCAGCGGGGCAATCAGCCCCAGCATTTT.

The sample holds one count of this clone. The chain joins TRBV19 to TRBJ1-5; 8 nucleotides align to TRBD1. Unmatched junction bases numbered 9, after V lost 7 bases and J lost 7 bases. The CDR3 runs to 14 residues. Looked up from germline, CDR1 is LNHDA and CDR2 is SQIVND (reference sequence). In DNA form, the CDR3 reads TGTGCCAGTAAATCCAGGGGGCGAGGGCAGCCCCAGCATTTT. This sequence encodes CASKSRGRGQPQHF.

The V call is TRBV30, the J call TRBJ2-1; D may be TRBD1 (5 bases). V was cut by 3 bases and J by 0 bases, with 12 bases left in between. CDR3 length: 15 residues. The V gene's germline CDR1 is GTSNPN and CDR2 SVGIG (reference sequence). This CDR3 reads CAWSPDKSSYNEQFF. As DNA, the CDR3 is TGTGCCTGGAGCCCGGACAAGAGCTCCTACAATGAGCAGTTCTTC. Looking up the rest from reference TRBV30 and TRBJ2-1 gives the full variable domain: SQTIHQWPATLVQPVGSPLSLECTVEGTSNPNLYWYRQAAGRGLQLLFYSVGIGQISSEVPQNLSASRPQDRQFILSSKKLLLSDSGFYLCAWSPDKSSYNEQFFGPGTRLTVL.

The chain links TRBV29-1 to TRBJ2-7; 8 bases fit TRBD2. V was pared by 4 bases and J by 3 bases, with 5 bases of the junction left unmatched. Per germline, CDR1 SQVTM and CDR2 ANQGSEA. The CDR3 contains 13 residues. In DNA, the CDR3 is TGCAGCGTTGCCCCCCTAGCGGGCTACGAGCAGTACTTC. Translating gives CSVAPLAGYEQYF.

Regarding this clone: At one end the junction does not follow the germline gene, possibly because of a read error. The chain uses TRBV27 and TRBJ1-5, with 9 bases identical to TRBD1. Germline lookup yields CDR1 MNHEY and CDR2 SMNVEV (reference sequence). This CDR3 is built from 14 residues. The DNA of the CDR3 is TGTGCCAGCAGTCCTACAGGGGGCAAACAGCCCCAGCATTTT. It is translated as CASSPTGGKQPQHF.